This paragraph reports one TCR beta chain. This clone was seen a single time. It has no known antigen specificity. Per-nucleotide qualities are absent, and no much larger clonotype sits a single base away. Patients with autoimmune disease history or receiving systemic immunosuppression were excluded from the trial. Peripheral blood for TCR sequencing was drawn from every dose cohort at baseline, at cycle 4 day 1 and at cycle 7 day 1. The samples were drawn from a first-in-human, open-label, multicenter phase I dose-escalation trial of ivuxolimab. The trial enrolled adults with locally advanced or metastatic head and neck squamous cell, hepatocellular, melanoma or renal cell carcinoma. CD4+ and CD8+ T cells were sorted separately from peripheral blood before TCR sequencing. This sample is drawn from a study of OX40 agonist ivuxolimab in advanced cancers. In terms of the full investigation: Ivuxolimab was an agonistic, fully human IgG2 monoclonal antibody directed against OX40 (CD134), a costimulatory receptor. Intravenous ivuxolimab was administered to patients every 2 weeks at six dose levels: 0.01, 0.1, 0.3, 1.5, 3 and 10 mg/kg. Among the roughly 50 dose-escalation patients, some 20 had hepatocellular carcinoma, approximately 15 melanoma, 9 renal cell carcinoma and 9 head and neck cancer. In the dose-escalation cohort, 70% to 85% of patients were male, and the mean age was approximately 60 years, with a range of about 20 to 90. Patients were allowed to have had prior anti-PD-1, anti-PD-L1 or anti-CTLA-4 therapy, and around 40% of the dose-escalation patients had previously received checkpoint inhibitors. Partial responses occurred in three dose-escalation patients, of whom one had hepatocellular carcinoma and two had cutaneous melanoma. Peripheral TCRbeta sequencing aimed to test whether ivuxolimab altered TCR sequence diversity and caused clonal T-cell expansion. The paper describes the monotherapy dose-escalation part (N of about 47 patients) of the phase I trial of ivuxolimab. What the authors observed across the whole study: Low levels of normalized T-cell clonal expansion were also seen in some nonresponding patients. Which antigens the clonally expanded peripheral T cells were specific for was not determined. After ivuxolimab, expanded clones were on average more numerous among CD8+ T cells than among CD4+ T cells. At doses of 0.1 to 3.0 mg/kg, clonal expansion of both CD4+ and CD8+ blood T cells was observed from baseline to week 6. In the 0.1-3.0 mg/kg groups, partial responders had among the lowest normalized peripheral clonal expansion, particularly in CD8+ T cells.

V is pared back by 3 bases and J by 2 bases, with 5 bases lying between the germline termini. The CDR3 holds 12 amino acids from the cysteine to the phenylalanine. Just the 36-base CDR3 DNA is kept, in frame starting at base 1. The germline V gene provides CDR1 MDHEN and CDR2 SYDVKM. Genomic DNA was isolated from the sorted cells so that the TCRbeta CDR3 region could be sequenced. The immunoSEQ Assay was used to sequence the TCRbeta CDR3 regions. Here the immuneACCESS table is served through TCRdb, limited to in-frame sequences with V and J called. Missing clones are a known gap in these copies; in checked studies unresolved V genes cover under half, and the rest lacks a known reason. Across this sample there are around 18,000 clones, with more than 75% seen only once. About 32% of the sample is taken by the ten largest.

This receptor was obtained from an adult with an advanced solid tumor such as melanoma, head and neck, liver or kidney cancer. This material consisted of CD4+ or CD8+ T cells sorted from blood, taken in a trial of the OX40 agonist ivuxolimab. Recombination linked TRBV28 to TRBJ2-7, with the D gene uncertain. The CDR3 sequence is CASSLGTYEQYF. The nucleotides are TGTGCCAGCAGTTTGGGGACCTACGAGCAGTACTTC. Outside the CDR3, residues come from the reference TRBV28 and TRBJ2-7 proteins, so the full variable domain is: DVKVTQSSRYLVKRTGEKVFLECVQDMDHENMFWYRQDPGLGLRLIYFSYDVKMKEKGDIPEGYSVSREKKERFSLILESASTNQTSMYLCASSLGTYEQYFGPGTRLTVT.